The rows below give T cell receptor beta chains drawn from one sample of a study of T cells after yellow fever vaccination. TCRdb redid the calling of the 5' RACE reads with MiXCR, one entry per CDR3 protein. The data hold 120,000 or so distinct CDR3 sequences, with roughly 15% observed a single time. The sequenced sample was CD8+ T cells sorted from PBMCs, obtained 5 days after the yellow fever booster vaccination. The receptors were gathered from a young man who received the YFV17D yellow fever vaccine. The CDR3 runs from the conserved cysteine through the conserved F or W. A D gene is named only where the DNA matches it firmly. Size values are once, few and many counts, or a class for expanded clones, and some rows have none.

J gene: TRBJ2-7
D gene: TRBD2
clone size: few
V gene: TRBV20-1
CDR3 DNA: TGCAGTGCTAGAGTAGCGGGGGGCGTCTCCTACGAGCAGTACTTC
CDR3 protein: CSARVAGGVSYEQYF

J gene: TRBJ1-6
D gene: .
clone size: .
V gene: TRBV12-3/TRBV12-4
CDR3 DNA: TGTGCCAGCAGTTTAGAGGGTGGATCACCCCTCCACTTT
CDR3 protein: CASSLEGGSPLHF

J gene: TRBJ1-1
D gene: .
clone size: few
V gene: TRBV5-1
CDR3 DNA: TGCGCCAGCAGCTCCGAGCCGACAGGGAACACTGAAGCTTTCTTT
CDR3 protein: CASSSEPTGNTEAFF

J gene: TRBJ2-4
D gene: .
clone size: few
V gene: TRBV6-1
CDR3 DNA: TGTGCCAGCCCGGAGGGGCCAAACATTCAGTACTTC
CDR3 protein: CASPEGPNIQYF

J gene: TRBJ2-7
D gene: TRBD1
clone size: .
V gene: TRBV4-1
CDR3 DNA: TGCGCCAGCAGCCAAGACTACGGGACAGGGTTCTACGAGCAGTACTTC
CDR3 protein: CASSQDYGTGFYEQYF

J gene: TRBJ2-1
D gene: TRBD1
clone size: few
V gene: TRBV4-1
CDR3 DNA: TGCGCCAGCAGCCTACAGGGGTGGAATGAGCAGTTCTTC
CDR3 protein: CASSLQGWNEQFF

J gene: TRBJ1-1
D gene: .
clone size: .
V gene: TRBV5-1
CDR3 DNA: TGCGCCAGCAGCCTACGAACAGGGACCCCCGAAGCTTTCTTT
CDR3 protein: CASSLRTGTPEAFF

J gene: TRBJ1-6
D gene: TRBD1
clone size: few
V gene: TRBV9
CDR3 DNA: TGTGCCAGCAGCGCCGACAGGGGCCCTTATTCACCCCTCCACTTT
CDR3 protein: CASSADRGPYSPLHF

J gene: TRBJ2-1
D gene: .
clone size: few
V gene: TRBV9
CDR3 DNA: TGTGCCAGCAGCGTATACGGAAACAATGAGCAGTTCTTC
CDR3 protein: CASSVYGNNEQFF

J gene: TRBJ2-7
D gene: .
clone size: many
V gene: TRBV6-5
CDR3 DNA: TGTGCCAGCAGTTACTCTTCAGGGGCCTACGAGCAGTACTTC
CDR3 protein: CASSYSSGAYEQYF

J gene: TRBJ2-2
D gene: .
clone size: few
V gene: TRBV7-9
CDR3 DNA: TGTGCCAGCAGCTTTAGCTCCGGGGAGCTGTTTTTT
CDR3 protein: CASSFSSGELFF

J gene: TRBJ2-7
D gene: .
clone size: .
V gene: TRBV9
CDR3 DNA: TGTGCCAGCAGCGTAGCTCTGGGCACCTACGAGCAGTACTTC
CDR3 protein: CASSVALGTYEQYF

J gene: TRBJ1-1
D gene: .
clone size: .
V gene: TRBV4-1
CDR3 DNA: TGCGCCAGCAGCCAGGTAGTTGGTGGCGCGACCACTGAAGCTTTCTTT
CDR3 protein: CASSQVVGGATTEAFF

J gene: TRBJ2-3
D gene: .
clone size: .
V gene: TRBV15
CDR3 DNA: TGTGCCACCAGCATCTGGGGGCCTGATACGCAGTATTTT
CDR3 protein: CATSIWGPDTQYF

J gene: TRBJ2-3
D gene: TRBD2
clone size: few
V gene: TRBV3-1
CDR3 DNA: TGTGCCAGCAGCCACCCGACTAGCGGGGCAGATACGCAGTATTTT
CDR3 protein: CASSHPTSGADTQYF

J gene: TRBJ2-5
D gene: TRBD2
clone size: .
V gene: TRBV12-3/TRBV12-4
CDR3 DNA: TGTGCCAGCAGTCCAGCGGGGAGGGGGACCCAGTACTTC
CDR3 protein: CASSPAGRGTQYF

J gene: TRBJ2-5
D gene: .
clone size: .
V gene: TRBV5-4
CDR3 DNA: TGTGCCAGCAGCTTGGACAGAGGGGAAGAGACCCAGTACTTC
CDR3 protein: CASSLDRGEETQYF

J gene: TRBJ2-5
D gene: .
clone size: few
V gene: TRBV7-9
CDR3 DNA: TGTGCCAGCAGCTTACCCTCAAGGTCCCAAGAGACCCAGTACTTC
CDR3 protein: CASSLPSRSQETQYF

J gene: TRBJ2-1
D gene: TRBD2
clone size: many
V gene: TRBV6-2/TRBV6-3
CDR3 DNA: TGTGCCAGCAATTTAGCGGGGGGCGATGAGCAGTTCTTC
CDR3 protein: CASNLAGGDEQFF

J gene: TRBJ1-1
D gene: .
clone size: .
V gene: TRBV9
CDR3 DNA: TGTGCCAGCAGCGCGGAAAGGGTGATGAACACTGAAGCTTTCTTT
CDR3 protein: CASSAERVMNTEAFF

J gene: TRBJ1-3
D gene: .
clone size: few
V gene: TRBV19
CDR3 DNA: TGTGCCAGTGCCCTCCCAACGATGGCTGGAAACACCATATATTTT
CDR3 protein: CASALPTMAGNTIYF

J gene: TRBJ2-3
D gene: .
clone size: many
V gene: TRBV12-3/TRBV12-4
CDR3 DNA: TGTGCCAGCAGCTTAGTGGGGAGCACAGATACGCAGTATTTT
CDR3 protein: CASSLVGSTDTQYF

J gene: TRBJ1-5
D gene: .
clone size: .
V gene: TRBV6-5
CDR3 DNA: TGTGCCAGCAGTTACGATCGGACAGTCTATAGCAATCAGCCCCAGCATTTT
CDR3 protein: CASSYDRTVYSNQPQHF

J gene: TRBJ2-6
D gene: TRBD1
clone size: .
V gene: TRBV4-3
CDR3 DNA: TGCGCCAGCAGCACCTCGACAGGGCGCTCCTCTGGGGCCAACGTCCTGACTTTC
CDR3 protein: CASSTSTGRSSGANVLTF

J gene: TRBJ2-7
D gene: .
clone size: many
V gene: TRBV7-2
CDR3 DNA: TGTGCCAGCAGCTTATATCCAGGGGCCTACGAGCAGTACTTC
CDR3 protein: CASSLYPGAYEQYF

J gene: TRBJ2-1
D gene: .
clone size: .
V gene: TRBV7-2
CDR3 DNA: TGTGCCAGCAGCTGGCCGGGGGGCCCACACTACAATGAGCAGTTCTTC
CDR3 protein: CASSWPGGPHYNEQFF

J gene: TRBJ2-5
D gene: TRBD2
clone size: .
V gene: TRBV7-8
CDR3 DNA: TGTGCCAGCAGAAATCTAGCGGGGGCCCAAGAGACCCAGTACTTC
CDR3 protein: CASRNLAGAQETQYF

J gene: TRBJ1-5
D gene: .
clone size: few
V gene: TRBV5-1
CDR3 DNA: TGCGCCAGCAGCTTGGAGTCGGGGAATCAGCCCCAGCATTTT
CDR3 protein: CASSLESGNQPQHF

J gene: TRBJ2-5
D gene: .
clone size: few
V gene: TRBV20-1
CDR3 DNA: TGCAGTGCTTGGCAACAAGAGACCCAGTACTTC
CDR3 protein: CSAWQQETQYF

J gene: TRBJ2-3
D gene: TRBD2
clone size: few
V gene: TRBV4-3
CDR3 DNA: TGCGCCAGCAGCCAAGATCTTGTGCAGCGGGGGGTCCTTAGCACAGATACGCAGTATTTT
CDR3 protein: CASSQDLVQRGVLSTDTQYF

J gene: TRBJ2-5
D gene: .
clone size: few
V gene: TRBV5-1
CDR3 DNA: TGCGCCAGCAGTGCCCCTAGGGTAGGGCAAGAGACCCAGTACTTC
CDR3 protein: CASSAPRVGQETQYF

J gene: TRBJ2-1
D gene: .
clone size: .
V gene: TRBV9
CDR3 DNA: TGTGCCAGCAGCGTAGGGCCAGAAGTAAATGAGCAGTTCTTC
CDR3 protein: CASSVGPEVNEQFF

J gene: TRBJ2-2
D gene: TRBD2
clone size: .
V gene: TRBV27
CDR3 DNA: TGTGCCAGCAGTCCCCACTTTGGGGGGGGCGGGGAGCTGTTTTTT
CDR3 protein: CASSPHFGGGGELFF

J gene: TRBJ1-4
D gene: .
clone size: few
V gene: TRBV7-8
CDR3 DNA: TGTGCCAGCAGGGGCGGGGCTAATGAAAAACTGTTTTTT
CDR3 protein: CASRGGANEKLFF

J gene: TRBJ2-7
D gene: .
clone size: few
V gene: TRBV6-1
CDR3 DNA: TGTGCCAGCAGTGAAGAAGGACTCCGGAGCTCCTACGAGCAGTACTTC
CDR3 protein: CASSEEGLRSSYEQYF

J gene: TRBJ1-5
D gene: .
clone size: .
V gene: TRBV27
CDR3 DNA: TGTGCCACCGCGCCACAGGGTTTTAATCAGCCCCAGCATTTT
CDR3 protein: CATAPQGFNQPQHF

J gene: TRBJ1-1
D gene: .
clone size: .
V gene: TRBV13
CDR3 DNA: TGTGCCAGCAGCCAAGGCCAGGGCGAGTACACTGAAGCTTTCTTT
CDR3 protein: CASSQGQGEYTEAFF

J gene: TRBJ2-2
D gene: TRBD1
clone size: few
V gene: TRBV29-1
CDR3 DNA: TGCAGCGTTGTGGGTGACAGGGCCGGGGAGCTGTTTTTT
CDR3 protein: CSVVGDRAGELFF

J gene: TRBJ2-1
D gene: .
clone size: few
V gene: TRBV18
CDR3 DNA: TGTGCCAGCTCACCCCGGGACGGCTGGAGCTCCTACAATGAGCAGTTCTTC
CDR3 protein: CASSPRDGWSSYNEQFF

J gene: TRBJ2-1
D gene: .
clone size: .
V gene: TRBV6-1
CDR3 DNA: TGTGCCAGCAGCTCCCCCGGGTCGAACCTGGAGCAGTTCTTC
CDR3 protein: CASSSPGSNLEQFF

J gene: TRBJ2-5
D gene: .
clone size: few
V gene: TRBV20-1
CDR3 DNA: TGCAGTGCGATCTCGGACAGCCACAAAGACGAGACCCAGTACTTC
CDR3 protein: CSAISDSHKDETQYF

J gene: TRBJ2-1
D gene: TRBD2
clone size: many
V gene: TRBV6-2/TRBV6-3
CDR3 DNA: TGTGCCAGCAGCCGGACTAGTGAGAATGAGCAGTTCTTC
CDR3 protein: CASSRTSENEQFF

J gene: TRBJ2-1
D gene: .
clone size: .
V gene: TRBV12-3/TRBV12-4
CDR3 DNA: TGTGCCAGCAGTTTTAATAGGCGTCGAGACAATGAGCAGTTCTTC
CDR3 protein: CASSFNRRRDNEQFF

J gene: TRBJ2-1
D gene: .
clone size: .
V gene: TRBV7-8
CDR3 DNA: TGTGCCAGCAGCTTAGGGGGGTTTAGCTCCTACAATGAGCAGTTCTTC
CDR3 protein: CASSLGGFSSYNEQFF

J gene: TRBJ2-7
D gene: TRBD1
clone size: .
V gene: TRBV5-5
CDR3 DNA: TGTGCCAGCAGCTTGGAGGACAGGGCCTACGAGCAGTACTTC
CDR3 protein: CASSLEDRAYEQYF

J gene: TRBJ2-2
D gene: .
clone size: few
V gene: TRBV12-3/TRBV12-4
CDR3 DNA: TGTGCCAGCAACTTCGGTCCGGGTGGCACCGGGGAGCTGTTTTTT
CDR3 protein: CASNFGPGGTGELFF

J gene: TRBJ1-5
D gene: TRBD1
clone size: .
V gene: TRBV19
CDR3 DNA: TGTGCCAGTAGTATGGCACAGGGGGCTGTCTGGCCCCAGCATTTT
CDR3 protein: CASSMAQGAVWPQHF

J gene: TRBJ2-5
D gene: TRBD1
clone size: few
V gene: TRBV12-3/TRBV12-4
CDR3 DNA: TGTGCCAGCAGTTTAGGAGACAGGGGGCTATCTATGGAAGAGACCCAGTACTTC
CDR3 protein: CASSLGDRGLSMEETQYF

J gene: TRBJ2-1
D gene: .
clone size: few
V gene: TRBV11-1
CDR3 DNA: TGTGCCAGCAGCCCCCTTGAGGGCGATGAGCAGTTCTTC
CDR3 protein: CASSPLEGDEQFF

J gene: TRBJ1-2
D gene: .
clone size: many
V gene: TRBV19
CDR3 DNA: TGTGCGACGCAGCTACCTAACTATGGCTACACCTTC
CDR3 protein: CATQLPNYGYTF

J gene: TRBJ2-7
D gene: .
clone size: few
V gene: TRBV4-1
CDR3 DNA: TGCGCCAGCAGCCACCTACAGGGCCCGCTCTCCTACGAGCAGTACTTC
CDR3 protein: CASSHLQGPLSYEQYF

J gene: TRBJ1-2
D gene: TRBD1
clone size: .
V gene: TRBV9
CDR3 DNA: TGTGCCAGCAGCGCCCTCCCGGGACAGGCAGAGGGGGGCTATGGCTACACCTTC
CDR3 protein: CASSALPGQAEGGYGYTF

J gene: TRBJ1-1
D gene: .
clone size: few
V gene: TRBV28
CDR3 DNA: TGTGCCAGCAGCCCCAAAACGATGGGGGCAAATCGGGCGCCTGAAGCTTTCTTT
CDR3 protein: CASSPKTMGANRAPEAFF

J gene: TRBJ1-5
D gene: TRBD1
clone size: few
V gene: TRBV6-5
CDR3 DNA: TGTGCCAGCAGCCCGACAGGGAGCAATCAGCCCCAGCATTTT
CDR3 protein: CASSPTGSNQPQHF